The entry below gives a single T cell receptor beta chain sequence along with its context. This entry is derived from a study of blood T cell repertoires in COVID-19. Study in general: The United States, Italy and Spain supplied acute and convalescent COVID-19 samples. Sample material is recorded as cDNA or gDNA derived from T cells, B-cell-depleted T cells, or PBMCs.

In the original processing: Amplification of reference gene primers was used by the study to estimate nucleated cell counts. TCRdb's copy holds only in-frame clones and misses some; the assay was immunoSEQ multiplex PCR. D and trimming were read from the DNA, whereas the V and J calls and clone size are those reported in that table. This repertoire shows over 60,000 clones, 89% found once; its top ten account for roughly 5%. This CDR3 comprises 16 residues. Germline V gene lookup returns CDR1 MNHNS and CDR2 SASEGT. V trimming: 3 bases; J trimming: 6 bases; junction bases outside the gene matches: 10.

Specimen: peripheral blood. The clonotype comes from a woman between 50 and 59 years old with active COVID-19. The chain carries TRBV6-1 and TRBJ1-5, with 8 bases fitting TRBD1. CDR3 sequence: CASSEAGGAGSQPQHF. In DNA, the CDR3 is TGTGCCAGCAGTGAGGCAGGGGGCGCCGGTAGTCAGCCCCAGCATTTT.